These T cell receptor beta chains were read from a single sample in a study of human T cells and chemical hapten exposure. TCRdb used MiXCR to reprocess the RACE reads, holding one entry per CDR3 protein. The sample records approximately 370,000 distinct CDR3 sequences, 4.5% to 5.5% being singletons. The source material was whole blood, sampled in connection with sensitization to the hapten diphenylcyclopropenone (DPC). The receptors were sampled from a woman under 30 with alopecia areata. Some clones in this sample may be carry-over from other donors' samples. Each CDR3 is given with its conserved first and last residue. D genes are given only for firm matches. Not all rows give a size; the values are once, few, many and, for expanded clones, a class.

TGTGCCAGCAGTCCAAGATCACATCTAGCGGGGGGGAGATGGGCAGATACGCAGTATTTT	CASSPRSHLAGGRWADTQYF	few	TRBV12-3/TRBV12-4	TRBJ2-3	TRBD2
TGTGCCAGCACCAGGGGGCCATTCGAGCAGTACTTC	CASTRGPFEQYF	.	TRBV2	TRBJ2-7	TRBD1
TGTGCCAGCAGTTTTACAGACACTGAAGCTTTCTTT	CASSFTDTEAFF	many	TRBV6-2/TRBV6-3	TRBJ1-1	.
TGTGCCAGCAGTTTCATAGACAGGGGGAGGAATGGCTACACCTTC	CASSFIDRGRNGYTF	few	TRBV12-3/TRBV12-4	TRBJ1-2	TRBD1
TGTGCCAGCGGAGAGGGGTCGCGCACTGAAGCTTTCTTT	CASGEGSRTEAFF	many	TRBV6-5	TRBJ1-1	.
TGTGCCACCAGCAGACCAGGGCACACTGAAGCTTTCTTT	CATSRPGHTEAFF	.	TRBV15	TRBJ1-1	.
TGTGCCAGCAGCCAAAAAGAGACAAGGATAGGTGGTTTTAACACCGGGGAGCTGTTTTTT	CASSQKETRIGGFNTGELFF	.	TRBV3-1	TRBJ2-2	.
TGCGCCAGCAGCCAACGTGGCGGGGGGATCGAGCAGTACTTC	CASSQRGGGIEQYF	many	TRBV4-3	TRBJ2-7	TRBD2
TGTGCCAGCAGTGAATGGGAGGCTGGGGCCAACGTCCTGACTTTC	CASSEWEAGANVLTF	few	TRBV6-1	TRBJ2-6	.
TGTGCCAGCAGCCAAGCAGGGTTGGGCTATGGCTACACCTTC	CASSQAGLGYGYTF	.	TRBV3-1	TRBJ1-2	.
TGTGCCAGCAGCTTAGAATTTTGGGGAGGCACAGATACGCAGTATTTT	CASSLEFWGGTDTQYF	many	TRBV7-2	TRBJ2-3	.
TGCGCCAGCAGCTTGGGTCTGGCGGGGGACGCAGATACGCAGTATTTT	CASSLGLAGDADTQYF	.	TRBV5-1	TRBJ2-3	TRBD2
TGTGCCAGCTGCCCCCGGGGGAGCGGCTATGGCTACACCTTC	CASCPRGSGYGYTF	.	TRBV28	TRBJ1-2	.
TGTGCCAGCAGTTACTTCGGGGGCAGCTCCTACGAGCAGTACTTC	CASSYFGGSSYEQYF	many	TRBV6-5	TRBJ2-7	.
TGTGCCAGCAGCCACAAGGGCACCACTAATGAAAAACTGTTTTTT	CASSHKGTTNEKLFF	many	TRBV27	TRBJ1-4	.
TGTGCCAGCAGCCGCCCAACAGGGAGGAGCCTGCATGGCTACACCTTC	CASSRPTGRSLHGYTF	few	TRBV7-2	TRBJ1-2	.
TGCGCCAGCAGCCCCTCTACCGGGACCGAGGTCCGAGAGCAGTACTTC	CASSPSTGTEVREQYF	.	TRBV5-1	TRBJ2-7	.
TGTGCCAGCAGTCAAGGGACCGGAGCTAACTATGGCTACACCTTC	CASSQGTGANYGYTF	.	TRBV4-2	TRBJ1-2	.
TGTGCCAGCAGAAGGGAAGAGGACGGAAACACCATATATTTT	CASRREEDGNTIYF	many	TRBV6-5	TRBJ1-3	.
TGCGCCAGCAGCCATGGGCGGAGCGGGGAGCTGTTTTTT	CASSHGRSGELFF	.	TRBV4-1	TRBJ2-2	.
TGTGCCTCCCGGATCAGCCTGAGGGAGACCCAGTACTTC	CASRISLRETQYF	few	TRBV10-3	TRBJ2-5	.
TGTGCCAGCAGCTTAGCCCGGCAAGATACGCAGTATTTT	CASSLARQDTQYF	few	TRBV7-2	TRBJ2-3	.
TGTGCCAGCAGCTCCGGGTTCCGACGGGGCACTGAAGCTTTCTTT	CASSSGFRRGTEAFF	few	TRBV5-6	TRBJ1-1	.
TGCAGCGTTGAGTGGACTAGAAAACTGTTTTTT	CSVEWTRKLFF	many	TRBV29-1	TRBJ1-4	.
TGTGCCAGCGGACCTCATTACAGCCGGCAGATGAACACCGGGGAGCTGTTTTTT	CASGPHYSRQMNTGELFF	many	TRBV27	TRBJ2-2	.
TGTGCCAGCAGTTATGGCCAGAGGGGGACAGGGGCGCATTCACCCCTCCACTTT	CASSYGQRGTGAHSPLHF	many	TRBV6-5	TRBJ1-6	TRBD1
TGTGCCATCAGTGAGTCCCCCCAGGGAAAAGAGACCCAGTACTTC	CAISESPQGKETQYF	.	TRBV10-3	TRBJ2-5	.
TGCGCCAGCAGCCAAGAACCTTCAGTCTCAGATACGCAGTATTTT	CASSQEPSVSDTQYF	few	TRBV4-3	TRBJ2-3	.
TGTGCCATCAGAGACGACCAGACTAGCGGGGGCACAGATACGCAGTATTTT	CAIRDDQTSGGTDTQYF	.	TRBV10-3	TRBJ2-3	TRBD2
TGCGCCAGCTGGTCAAGGCGGCCAGCAGCTAAAAACATTCAGTACTTC	CASWSRRPAAKNIQYF	.	TRBV10-1	TRBJ2-4	.
TGTGCCAGCGGGCTTAGGGGGCTGCGGGAGCAGTACTTC	CASGLRGLREQYF	many	TRBV28	TRBJ2-7	TRBD1
TGTGCCAGCAGCCCAGCGGGGGCAAGCACAGATACGCAGTATTTT	CASSPAGASTDTQYF	few	TRBV7-9	TRBJ2-3	TRBD2
TGCGCCAGCAGCTTTTTGGGACAACTAGCAACTAATGAAAAACTGTTTTTT	CASSFLGQLATNEKLFF	many	TRBV5-1	TRBJ1-4	.
TGTGCCAGCAGCCCAATTCCCCCACCGTCCCCTTCCACTGCCTATGGCTACACCTTC	CASSPIPPPSPSTAYGYTF	few	TRBV12-3/TRBV12-4	TRBJ1-2	.
TGCGCCAGCAGCTACTCTGGCGCAGATACGCAGTATTTT	CASSYSGADTQYF	many	TRBV5-1	TRBJ2-3	.
TGTGCCAGCAGTGTTGGACTGATGAACACTGAAGCTTTCTTT	CASSVGLMNTEAFF	.	TRBV27	TRBJ1-1	.
TGCGCCAGCAGCTTGGCCGGGACAGGGGGCGCAGAGACCCAGTACTTC	CASSLAGTGGAETQYF	.	TRBV5-1	TRBJ2-5	TRBD1
TGTGCCAGCAGCTTGGGGGCCAGGAACACTGAAGCTTTCTTT	CASSLGARNTEAFF	many	TRBV5-6	TRBJ1-1	.
TGTGCCAGCAGTTCTACAGGAGCAGGGGCAGCGGTCTACACCTTC	CASSSTGAGAAVYTF	.	TRBV12-3/TRBV12-4	TRBJ1-2	.
TGTGCCAGCAGCATTAGCGGGGGGATTAACACCGGGGAGCTGTTTTTT	CASSISGGINTGELFF	many	TRBV7-8	TRBJ2-2	TRBD2
TGTGCCACCAGCAGAGACAGGAATCCCTACAATGAGCAGTTCTTC	CATSRDRNPYNEQFF	.	TRBV15	TRBJ2-1	.
TGTGCCAGCAGTTTATCAGGGCGGGGAACAAACACAGATACGCAGTATTTT	CASSLSGRGTNTDTQYF	many	TRBV28	TRBJ2-3	.
TGTGCCAGCAGCGTAGAACAGGCCGTTAGCGTCCTGACTTTC	CASSVEQAVSVLTF	few	TRBV9	TRBJ2-6	.
TGTGCCAGCGTAGCCTCCCGTAACATTAGCACAGATACGCAGTATTTT	CASVASRNISTDTQYF	.	TRBV21-1	TRBJ2-3	.
TGTGCCAGCAGTTCTGCAGGAGGGGAGGTGTATGGCTACACCTTC	CASSSAGGEVYGYTF	many	TRBV6-2/TRBV6-3	TRBJ1-2	.
TGTGCCAGCTGTGGACAGGGCCGGAATACCGGGGAGCTGTTTTTT	CASCGQGRNTGELFF	few	TRBV12-3/TRBV12-4	TRBJ2-2	TRBD1
TGTGCCAGCAGTGCACAGGGGGCGAATTCACCCCTCCACTTT	CASSAQGANSPLHF	few	TRBV2	TRBJ1-6	TRBD1
TGTGCCAGCAGAACCGGGACAGGGAATTCACCCCTCCACTTT	CASRTGTGNSPLHF	many	TRBV12-3/TRBV12-4	TRBJ1-6	TRBD1
TGTGCCAGCAGCCAACATGAGTACTATGGCTACACCTTC	CASSQHEYYGYTF	many	TRBV3-1	TRBJ1-2	.
TGTGCCAGCAGTTACCTTAATGAAAAACTGTTTTTT	CASSYLNEKLFF	many	TRBV6-6	TRBJ1-4	.
TGTGCCACTCAGAGCTCCTATAATTCACCCCTCCACTTT	CATQSSYNSPLHF	few	TRBV10-3	TRBJ1-6	.
TGTGCCAGCAGGTACAGGGTTCCAGAGACCCAGTACTTC	CASRYRVPETQYF	few	TRBV7-2	TRBJ2-5	.
TGTGCCAGCAGTGAAGATGTTGGCGGGGAAGAGTTCTTC	CASSEDVGGEEFF	.	TRBV6-1	TRBJ2-1	.
TGTGCCAGCAGCTACAACCCGATTATTAATTCACCCCTCCACTTT	CASSYNPIINSPLHF	.	TRBV27	TRBJ1-6	.
TGTGCCAGCAGCTTAGCAGGGCTCCCGGTCTTC	CASSLAGLPVF	.	TRBV7-9	TRBJ1-2	.
TGTGCCAGCACCACACGGGGGCTCACAGATACGCAGTATTTT	CASTTRGLTDTQYF	many	TRBV11-2	TRBJ2-3	.
TGTGCCAGCAGTTTAAGGCAGATCATGAACACTGAAGCTTTCTTT	CASSLRQIMNTEAFF	many	TRBV12-3/TRBV12-4	TRBJ1-1	.